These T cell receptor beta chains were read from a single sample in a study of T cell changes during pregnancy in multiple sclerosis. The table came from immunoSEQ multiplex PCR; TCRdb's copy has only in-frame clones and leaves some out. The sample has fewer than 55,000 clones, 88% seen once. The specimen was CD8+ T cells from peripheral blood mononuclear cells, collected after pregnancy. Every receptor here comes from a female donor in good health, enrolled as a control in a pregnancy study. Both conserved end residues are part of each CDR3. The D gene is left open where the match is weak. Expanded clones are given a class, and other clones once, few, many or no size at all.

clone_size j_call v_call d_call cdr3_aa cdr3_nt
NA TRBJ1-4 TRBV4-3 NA CASSHLIGQAIEKLFF TGCGCCAGCAGCCACCTCATTGGGCAGGCAATTGAAAAACTGTTTTTT
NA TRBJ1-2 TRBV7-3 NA CASSLGGASDYGYTF TGTGCCAGCAGCTTAGGCGGGGCATCGGACTATGGCTACACCTTC
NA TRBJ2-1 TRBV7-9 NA CASSLDYSYNEQFF TGTGCCAGCAGCTTAGACTACTCCTACAATGAGCAGTTCTTC
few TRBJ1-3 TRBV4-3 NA CASSQDWGGGINTGNTIYF TGCGCCAGCAGCCAAGATTGGGGGGGCGGCATCAACACTGGAAACACCATATATTTT
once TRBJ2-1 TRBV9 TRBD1 CASSEGQGNVNEQFF TGTGCCAGCAGCGAAGGACAGGGGAATGTAAATGAGCAGTTCTTC
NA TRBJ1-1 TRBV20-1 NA CSASLYTEAFF TGCAGTGCTAGTCTGTACACTGAAGCTTTCTTT
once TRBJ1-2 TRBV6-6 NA CASSRNPRGYTF TGTGCCAGCAGTAGAAACCCTAGAGGCTACACCTTC
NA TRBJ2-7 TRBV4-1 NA CASSLTAGPSSYYEQYF TGCGCCAGCAGCCTCACCGCCGGCCCTAGTTCGTACTACGAGCAGTACTTC
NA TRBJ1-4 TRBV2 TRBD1 CASLERTGKNEKLFF TGTGCCAGCCTTGAACGGACAGGGAAAAATGAAAAACTGTTTTTT
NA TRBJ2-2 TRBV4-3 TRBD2 CASSPYPQVAGGPYTGELFF TGCGCCAGCAGCCCATATCCCCAGGTAGCGGGGGGACCGTACACCGGGGAGCTGTTTTTT
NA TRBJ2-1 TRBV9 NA CASSGHSPDEQFF TGTGCCAGCAGCGGACACAGTCCGGATGAGCAGTTCTTC
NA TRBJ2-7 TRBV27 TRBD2 CASSLTGLAYEQYF TGTGCCAGCAGTTTAACCGGACTAGCCTACGAGCAGTACTTC
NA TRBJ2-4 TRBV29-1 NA CSVLSSPGNIQYF TGCAGCGTCCTGTCTTCCCCCGGGAACATTCAGTACTTC
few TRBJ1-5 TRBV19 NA CASSMRKYQPQHF TGTGCCAGTAGTATGAGAAAGTATCAGCCCCAGCATTTT
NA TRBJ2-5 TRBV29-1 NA CSVPQETQYF TGCAGCGTCCCACAAGAGACCCAGTACTTC
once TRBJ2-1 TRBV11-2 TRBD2 CASSLQLSGGHNEQFF TGTGCCAGCAGCTTACAACTGAGCGGGGGCCACAATGAGCAGTTCTTC
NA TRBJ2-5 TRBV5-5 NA CASSLRGAQETQYF TGTGCCAGCAGCTTGCGGGGGGCCCAAGAGACCCAGTACTTC
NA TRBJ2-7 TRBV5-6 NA CASSLGGSSYEQYF TGTGCCAGCAGCTTGGGTGGCAGTTCCTACGAGCAGTACTTC
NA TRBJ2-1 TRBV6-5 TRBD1 CASSRTGSNEQFF TGTGCCAGCAGCCGGACAGGGTCGAATGAGCAGTTCTTC
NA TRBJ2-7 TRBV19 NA CASSPGGTYEQYF TGTGCCAGTAGTCCTGGCGGGACCTACGAGCAGTACTTC
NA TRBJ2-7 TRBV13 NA CASSPSSYEQYF TGTGCCAGCAGCCCGAGCTCCTACGAGCAGTACTTC
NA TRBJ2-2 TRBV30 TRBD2 CAWSFGGSDTGELFF TGTGCCTGGAGTTTCGGGGGGTCGGACACCGGGGAGCTGTTTTTT
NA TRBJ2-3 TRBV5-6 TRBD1 CASSTGQGHTDTQYF TGTGCCAGCAGCACAGGACAGGGCCACACAGATACGCAGTATTTT
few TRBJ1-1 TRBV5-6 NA CASSFSGTEAFF TGTGCCAGCAGCTTCTCAGGGACTGAAGCTTTCTTT
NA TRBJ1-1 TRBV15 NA CATSRGGNTEAFF TGTGCCACCAGCAGAGGAGGGAACACTGAAGCTTTCTTT
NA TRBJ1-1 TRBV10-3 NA CAISESGGGTTEAFF TGTGCCATCAGTGAGTCTGGGGGAGGGACCACTGAAGCTTTCTTT
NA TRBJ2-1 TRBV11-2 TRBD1 CASSLSRRQGYNEQFF TGTGCCAGCAGCCTTTCCCGGAGACAGGGCTACAATGAGCAGTTCTTC
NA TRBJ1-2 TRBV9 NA CASSSRRGDGYTF TGTGCCAGCAGCTCCCGCAGGGGCGATGGCTACACCTTC
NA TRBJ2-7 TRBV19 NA CASSIVGSSYEQYF TGTGCCAGTAGTATAGTAGGGAGTTCCTACGAGCAGTACTTC
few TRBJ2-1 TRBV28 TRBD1 CASRSDRGGYNEQFF TGTGCCAGCAGGTCGGACAGGGGAGGTTACAATGAGCAGTTCTTC
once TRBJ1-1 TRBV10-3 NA CAISEGSPGIEAFF TGTGCCATCAGTGAAGGGAGCCCGGGGATCGAAGCTTTCTTT
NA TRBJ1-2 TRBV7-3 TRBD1 CASSTTGSDYGYTF TGTGCCAGCTCTACGACAGGGTCTGACTATGGCTACACCTTC
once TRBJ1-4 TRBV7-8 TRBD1 CASSIGFSTGLDEKLFF TGTGCCAGCAGCATCGGGTTTTCGACAGGGTTGGATGAAAAACTGTTTTTT
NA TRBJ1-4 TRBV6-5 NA CASRQHAYFEKLFF TGTGCCAGCAGGCAACACGCATATTTTGAAAAACTGTTTTTT
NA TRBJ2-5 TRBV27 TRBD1 CASRDRGFWETQYF TGTGCCAGCCGGGACAGGGGTTTTTGGGAGACCCAGTACTTC
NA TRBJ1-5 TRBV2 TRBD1 CASSEGTGYDQPQHF TGTGCCAGCAGTGAGGGGACAGGGTACGATCAGCCCCAGCATTTT
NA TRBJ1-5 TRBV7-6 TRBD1 CASSPGTGEYSNQPQHF TGTGCCAGCAGCCCTGGGACAGGGGAGTATAGCAATCAGCCCCAGCATTTT
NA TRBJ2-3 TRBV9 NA CASSAYNTDTQYF TGTGCCAGCAGCGCCTATAACACAGATACGCAGTATTTT
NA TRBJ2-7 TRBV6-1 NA CASSARGTVAYEQYF TGTGCCAGCAGTGCCCGCGGGACAGTAGCCTACGAGCAGTACTTC
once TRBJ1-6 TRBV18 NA CASSPARREGSPLHF TGTGCCAGCTCACCCGCCCGGCGGGAGGGATCACCCCTCCACTTT
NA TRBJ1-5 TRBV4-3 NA CASSQDPLSNQPQHF TGCGCCAGCAGCCAAGATCCCCTTAGCAATCAGCCCCAGCATTTT
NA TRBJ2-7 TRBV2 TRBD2 CAIETSGGVGNEQYF TGTGCCATCGAGACTAGCGGGGGGGTGGGAAACGAGCAGTACTTC